This entry lists 27 T cell receptor beta chains sequenced from one sample in a study of shared clonotypes between healthy human individuals. Some clones are missing from TCRdb's copy, which holds only in-frame ones; the method was immunoSEQ multiplex PCR. The table lists 2 million to 2.5 million clones, under 95% of them singletons, with approximately 0.36% in the top ten. Material: naive CD4+ T cells from PBMCs. Subset given: CD45RA+ positively selected. Receptor source: a man between 18 and 35 years old in good health. Some clones in this sample may be carry-over from other donors' samples.

The chain combines TRBV5-8 with TRBJ2-2, with D possibly being TRBD1 (5 bases). Germline V gives CDR1 SGHTS, CDR2 YDEGEE. CDR3 length: 15 residues. The V and J ends lost 0 bases and 7 bases respectively, with 13 bases between them. This CDR3 reads CASSLARQGGGELFF. The CDR3 DNA sequence: TGTGCCAGCAGCTTGGCCCGGCAGGGCGGCGGGGAGCTGTTTTTT.

J is TRBJ2-5 and V is TRBV6-1, with a tentative D call TRBD2 (6 bases). The length of the CDR3 is 15 residues. Germline V lookup: CDR1 MNHNS, CDR2 SASEGT. V was shortened by 3 bases and J by 5 bases, with 16 bases between the two germline ends. The CDR3 spells CASSDPWGLGETQYF. The CDR3 DNA is TGTGCCAGCAGTGACCCCTGGGGACTGGGCGAGACCCAGTACTTC.

The chain has TRBV19 and TRBJ2-1, with 9 bases matching TRBD2. Germline V CDR1 and CDR2: LNHDA, SQIVND (reference sequence). The CDR3 loop spans 14 amino acids. J was trimmed by 9 bases and V by 5 bases; bases with no gene match: 8. The CDR3 nucleotides read TGTGCCAGTAGTGTTCAAGCGGGAGGCGGTGAGCAGTTCTTC. It encodes CASSVQAGGGEQFF.

The chain uses TRBV28 and TRBJ1-1; D might be TRBD1 (5 bases). Trimming cost V 7 bases and J 6 bases, with 18 bases left between them. The length of the CDR3 is 14 residues. Germline V gene data show CDR1 as MDHEN and CDR2 as SYDVKM. As DNA, the CDR3 is TGTGCCAGCATTCCCCCGGGGCAGAGCGCTGAAGCTTTCTTT. Translating gives CASIPPGQSAEAFF.

This clone was detected once. The V and J genes are TRBV12-5 and TRBJ1-4; 7 bases map to TRBD1. The germline V gene has CDR1 LGHNT and CDR2 FRNRAP. The CDR3 spans 15 residues. With 9 bases clipped from V and 5 bases from J, the junction kept 12 bases outside the gene matches. The CDR3 DNA follows: TGTGCTAGCCTTGTCCCCGGGACAGACAATGAAAAACTGTTTTTT. It yields the protein CASLVPGTDNEKLFF.

Worth noting for this clone: It is unclear where the CDR3 begins or ends on the DNA, so no DNA is shown, and the CDR3 is as TCRdb lists it. V usage is TRBV28 and J usage is TRBJ2-7; the table's D call of TRBD1 was not tested on the DNA. The CDR3 sequence runs 15 residues, both termini included. CDR1 is MDHEN, CDR2 SYDVKM, per germline. CDR3 protein: CASSFGPGGVYEQYF.

As to this clone: The same CDR3 also results from other DNA sequences found in this sample. The V and J genes are TRBV30 and TRBJ1-5; D may be TRBD1 (6 bases). The germline gives CDR1 GTSNPN, CDR2 SVGIG (reference sequence). Trimming cost V 0 bases and J 4 bases, with 10 bases left between them. The CDR3 contains 14 residues. In DNA form, the CDR3 reads TGTGCCTGGAGTGTAATCAGGGGTAATCAGCCCCAGCATTTT. It is translated as CAWSVIRGNQPQHF.

The rearrangement links TRBV7-9 to TRBJ1-2, with a tentative D call TRBD1 (6 bases). The V gene lost 5 bases and the J gene lost 6 bases, with 13 bases spanning the gap. The germline V gene has CDR1 SEHNR and CDR2 FQNEAQ (reference sequence). The CDR3 covers 13 residues. The CDR3 loop reads CASSLSGEHGYTF. In DNA form, the CDR3 reads TGTGCCAGCAGCCTCTCAGGGGAACATGGCTACACCTTC. Supplemented by reference TRBV7-9 and TRBJ1-2, the full variable domain reads DTGVSQNPRHKITKRGQNVTFRCDPISEHNRLYWYRQTLGQGPEFLTYFQNEAQLEKSRLLSDRFSAERPKGSFSTLEIQRTEQGDSAMYLCASSLSGEHGYTFGSGTRLTVV.

This chain joins TRBV20-1 and TRBJ1-1; D is unclear. The germline CDR1 and CDR2 sequences are DFQATT and SNEGSKA (reference sequence). This CDR3 has 10 residues. Trimming removed 3 bases from V and 8 bases from J, with 7 bases in between. DNA of the CDR3: TGCAGTGCTAGGGTCAGAGAAGCTTTCTTT. Translation: CSARVREAFF.

V usage is TRBV28 and J usage is TRBJ2-1, with 10 bases identical to TRBD2. Germline V lookup: CDR1 MDHEN, CDR2 SYDVKM. J was trimmed by 2 bases and V by 5 bases; bases with no gene match: 3. The CDR3 sequence is 15 residues long. CDR3 in DNA: TGTGCCAGCAGTCCCGGGACTAGCGCCTACAATGAGCAGTTCTTC. This encodes CASSPGTSAYNEQFF.

Worth noting for this clone: This specimen includes other DNA sequences encoding the same CDR3. The chain carries TRBV2 and TRBJ2-3; D unresolved. The CDR3 spans 11 residues. Germline lookup yields CDR1 SNHLY and CDR2 FYNNEI. With 6 bases removed from V and 6 bases from J, the gap between germline ends came to 7 bases. CDR3 nucleotides: TGTGCCAGCAGGCTAGGTGATACGCAGTATTTT. Protein: CASRLGDTQYF. Supplemented by reference TRBV2 and TRBJ2-3, the full variable domain reads EPEVTQTPSHQVTQMGQEVILRCVPISNHLYFYWYRQILGQKVEFLVSFYNNEISEKSEIFDDQFSVERPDGSNFTLKIRSTKLEDSAMYFCASRLGDTQYFGPGTRLTVL.

The chain has TRBV28 and TRBJ2-7; D may be TRBD1 (6 bases). Germline lookup yields CDR1 MDHEN and CDR2 SYDVKM. Deletions cut 9 bases from V and 5 bases from J, with 11 bases between. The CDR3 is 11 amino acids. The CDR3 sequence: CASSQGHEQYF. In DNA form, the CDR3 reads TGTGCCAGTTCACAGGGACACGAGCAGTACTTC.

The chain is built from TRBV14 and TRBJ2-2, with D possibly TRBD2 on 5 matching bases. The CDR3 contains 16 residues. CDR1 SGHDN and CDR2 FVKESK come from the germline V gene. The V end lost 1 base, the J end lost 0 bases, and 9 bases lay between the germline ends. The CDR3 is CASSQARASNTGELFF. The CDR3 DNA reads as TGTGCCAGCAGCCAAGCGAGGGCTTCGAACACCGGGGAGCTGTTTTTT.

V is TRBV5-5 and J is TRBJ1-1, with 10 bases identical to TRBD1. J lost 0 bases, V lost 4 bases, and 3 bases had no gene match. Per the germline V gene, CDR1 is SGHKS and CDR2 is YYEKEE (reference sequence). CDR3 length equals 15 residues. The CDR3 DNA sequence: TGTGCCAGCAGCCGACAGGGGGCCGTGAACACTGAAGCTTTCTTT. It is translated as CASSRQGAVNTEAFF.

CDR3 sequence: CASSFLTRRGYNEQFF. CDR3 in DNA: TGCGCCAGCAGCTTTCTCACAAGGCGCGGCTACAATGAGCAGTTCTTC. The J gene is TRBJ2-1, the V gene TRBV5-1; D is undetermined. This CDR3 region has 16 residues. Germline V gives CDR1 SGHRS, CDR2 YFSETQ. V lost 2 bases and J lost 3, with 15 bases in between. Based on the CDR3 plus reference TRBV5-1 and TRBJ2-1, the full variable domain is KAGVTQTPRYLIKTRGQQVTLSCSPISGHRSVSWYQQTPGQGLQFLFEYFSETQRNKGNFPGRFSGRQFSNSRSEMNVSTLELGDSALYLCASSFLTRRGYNEQFFGPGTRLTVL.

Comment on this clone: Other DNA sequences in this sample translate to the same CDR3. The V call is TRBV18, the J call TRBJ2-3; D gene unclear. The CDR3 spans 14 residues. Trimming shortened V by 3 bases and J by 3 bases, and 10 bases separated the two germline ends. Germline CDR1 is KGHSH and CDR2 is LQKENI. For the CDR3, the DNA is TGTGCCAGCTCACCGACAAGATCGACAGATACGCAGTATTTT. Translated, it gives CASSPTRSTDTQYF.

J is TRBJ2-2 and V is TRBV5-4; TRBD2 matches at 11 bases. V shed 4 bases, J shed 5 bases, and the junction held 7 bases outside the gene matches. From germline, CDR1 is SGHNT and CDR2 YYREEE (reference sequence). CDR3 length: 16 amino acids. The CDR3 region is CASSPRWTSGTGELFF. For the CDR3, the DNA is TGTGCCAGCAGCCCACGGTGGACTAGCGGGACCGGGGAGCTGTTTTTT.

This clone was recorded once. The V gene is TRBV10-1, the J gene TRBJ2-5; D is undetermined. The germline V gene encodes CDR1 WNHNN and CDR2 SYGVQD (reference sequence). V lost 0 bases and J 5 bases, leaving 10 bases between the germline ends. The CDR3 covers 14 residues. The CDR3 loop is CASSESKGPETQYF. In DNA, the CDR3 is TGCGCCAGCAGTGAGTCAAAGGGTCCGGAGACCCAGTACTTC.

CDR3 nucleotide sequence: TGTGCCAGCAGTCCAAAACAGGGGTGGAATTCACCCCTCCACTTT. Encoded protein: CASSPKQGWNSPLHF. The chain recombines TRBV27 with TRBJ1-6; 7 bases fit TRBD1. Germline V gives CDR1 MNHEY, CDR2 SMNVEV (reference sequence). This CDR3 comprises 15 residues. V dropped 5 bases and J dropped 7; count of bases not matched to a gene: 8.

This chain uses TRBV2 with TRBJ1-2, with 8 bases matching TRBD1. CDR3 length: 13 amino acids. The junction had 7 bases not matched to a gene; V was cut back by 6 bases and J by 7 bases. The germline V gene has CDR1 SNHLY and CDR2 FYNNEI. CDR3 sequence reads: CASRDREVGGYTF. The DNA of the CDR3 is TGTGCCAGCAGGGACAGGGAAGTCGGTGGCTACACCTTC.

This chain uses TRBV28 with TRBJ1-1; no reliable D call. The germline V and J ends were trimmed by 3 bases and 2 bases, with 19 bases remaining between them. This CDR3 spans 17 amino acids. Looked up from germline, CDR1 is MDHEN and CDR2 is SYDVKM. The CDR3 is CASSLVTPRRENTEAFF. The CDR3 DNA is TGTGCCAGCAGTTTGGTAACCCCCAGAAGGGAAAACACTGAAGCTTTCTTT.

The chain has TRBV28 and TRBJ2-5; no clear D. Germline V gene data show CDR1 as MDHEN and CDR2 as SYDVKM. V lost 3 bases, J lost 2 bases, and 10 bases lay in between. There are 14 residues in the CDR3. The CDR3 nucleotides are TGTGCCAGCAGTTTGCCATCCAATCAAGAGACCCAGTACTTC. Protein product: CASSLPSNQETQYF.

The CDR3 here is CASSLGLAALSEQYF. Here the CDR3 DNA reads TGTGCCAGCAGCTTAGGTTTAGCGGCCCTCTCCGAGCAGTACTTC. This chain uses TRBV7-8 with TRBJ2-7; D perhaps matches TRBD2 (6 bases). CDR3 length: 15 residues. Germline V CDR1 and CDR2: SGHVS, FQNEAQ. V lost 1 base, J lost 6 bases, and 16 bases lay in between.

DNA of the CDR3: TGTGCCGAACAGGGTTACGGGGGAACCGAGCAGTTCTTC. It encodes CAEQGYGGTEQFF. The chain recombines TRBV28 with TRBJ2-1; D may correspond to TRBD1 or TRBD2 (6 bases each). The V end lost 11 bases, the J end lost 10 bases, and 21 bases lay between the germline ends. The CDR3 totals 13 residues. Per germline, CDR1 MDHEN and CDR2 SYDVKM. Drawing the rest from reference TRBV28 and TRBJ2-1, the complete variable domain is DVKVTQSSRYLVKRTGEKVFLECVQDMDHENMFWYRQDPGLGLRLIYFSYDVKMKEKGDIPEGYSVSREKKERFSLILESASTNQTSMYLCAEQGYGGTEQFFGPGTRLTVL.

This chain joins TRBV29-1 and TRBJ2-7; D possibly corresponds to TRBD2 (6 bases). Trimming removed 4 bases from V and 3 bases from J, with 10 bases in between. Germline V gene data show CDR1 as SQVTM and CDR2 as ANQGSEA. This CDR3 is 12 amino acids long. The CDR3 nucleotides are TGCAGCGTTGCCTCGGGACTCTACGAGCAGTACTTC. Amino acid sequence: CSVASGLYEQYF.

The V call is TRBV19, the J call TRBJ2-3; TRBD2 might be the D (6 bases). The CDR3 extends over 16 amino acids. Germline CDR1 reads LNHDA; CDR2 reads SQIVND (reference sequence). Trimming took 5 bases from V and 5 from J, leaving 20 bases between them. The CDR3 DNA follows: TGTGCCAGTAGTCCGCAACTAGCATCAGGAGTAGATACGCAGTATTTT. It specifies CASSPQLASGVDTQYF.

This clone occurred once. The chain has TRBV7-2 and TRBJ2-7; D is undetermined. Germline lookup yields CDR1 SGHTA and CDR2 FQGNSA. V was trimmed by 6 bases and J by 0 bases, leaving 15 bases between them. The length of the CDR3 is 15 residues. The CDR3 coding sequence is TGTGCCAGCAGGATCGTAGGTATTAGCTCCTACGAGCAGTACTTC. As protein: CASRIVGISSYEQYF.